This T cell receptor (beta chain) was profiled in a study of blood T cell repertoires in COVID-19. By proportion, this clone is medium-sized. The repertoire was sequenced with immunoSEQ multiplex PCR; TCRdb's copy has only in-frame clones and lacks some. The sample carries about 480,000 clones, 85% to 90% recorded once. Sequenced sample: peripheral blood. The receptor's source is a young man with COVID-19, enrolled during active disease.

CDR3 protein: CASNYQGASEAFF. Here the CDR3 DNA reads TGTGCCAGCAATTATCAGGGGGCCTCTGAAGCTTTCTTT. The chain uses TRBV6-2 or TRBV6-3 and TRBJ1-1; 8 bases agree with TRBD1. Germline V CDR1 and CDR2: MNHEY, SVGEGT. This CDR3 is built from 13 residues. Trimming took 7 bases from V and 6 from J; bases not matched to a gene: 7.